This entry is about one T cell receptor (beta chain). Produced via immunoSEQ multiplex PCR; TCRdb's table is partial and in-frame only. The top ten hold approximately 9% of the sample, which has about 270,000 clones, around 85% seen once. This entry comes from a study of blood T cell repertoires in COVID-19. About the research overall: The study drew acute and convalescent COVID-19 samples from the United States, Italy and Spain. Sample material is recorded as cDNA or gDNA derived from T cells, B-cell-depleted T cells, or PBMCs.

Categorization into cohorts depended on clinical history that participants reported. CDR1 and CDR2 (germline): SGHRS, YFSETQ. The CDR3 spans 13 residues. Trimming removed 4 bases at V and 0 bases at J, with 6 bases between. The sequence derives from a woman between 45 and 65 years old with acute COVID-19. Specimen: PBMCs or T cells enriched from blood (not recorded which). The chain uses TRBV5-1 and TRBJ2-3; the D gene is possibly TRBD2 (5 bases). CDR3 sequence: CASSRGSTDTQYF. CDR3 coding DNA: TGCGCCAGCAGCCGGGGTAGCACAGATACGCAGTATTTT.